This TCR beta chain appears in the sequencing data of a study of T cells after posttransplantation cyclophosphamide. Study findings and constraints: TRB clonality was highly associated with recipient CMV seropositivity and reactivation.

Of note for this clone: Its antigen is as yet unknown.

The table came from immunoSEQ multiplex PCR; TCRdb's copy has only in-frame clones and leaves some out. The sample contains several hundred clones, around nine tenths of which appear only once. V was clipped by 5 bases and J by 0 bases, with 7 bases between them. CDR3 length: 14 amino acids. CDR1 and CDR2 from the germline V gene are SGHVS and FQNEAQ. V gene TRBV7-8 combines with J gene TRBJ1-4, with D unclear. This clonotype was sampled from a man aged 50 to 59. Material for sequencing was CD8+ T cells sorted from bone marrow. The CDR3 spells CASSHGPTNEKLFF. For the CDR3, the DNA is TGTGCCAGCAGCCACGGTCCAACTAATGAAAAACTGTTTTTT.